Listed here is a single TCR beta chain. Its antigen is still unknown. Primers: 60 Vbeta forward and 13 Jbeta reverse. The table came from immunoSEQ multiplex PCR; TCRdb's copy has only in-frame clones and leaves some out. This sample has about 130,000 clones, with around 82% found just once. This sample was included in a study of cytomegalovirus exposure and HLA in healthy donors. Regarding the study as a whole: The majority of TCR sequences were rare, yet some public TCRs appeared in many donors. The authors enumerated some 170 TCR beta chains as linked to cytomegalovirus. Productive status was seen about 90% or about 30% of the time for most TCR beta V segments in an earlier analysis. In a later analysis, the majority of CMV-associated beta chains seemingly showed HLA restriction.

V was cut by 5 bases and J by 8 bases, with 15 bases left in between. This CDR3 has 13 residues. Germline loops: CDR1 SEHNR, CDR2 FQNEAQ (reference sequence). This receptor was taken from a boy younger than 18 in good health and CMV-seronegative. Sequencing used PBMCs. The rearrangement uses TRBV7-9 and TRBJ1-2; D gene ambiguous. The CDR3 spells CASSPLHMGGYTF. As DNA, the CDR3 is TGTGCCAGCAGCCCGCTTCACATGGGCGGCTACACCTTC. Using reference TRBV7-9 and TRBJ1-2 for the parts outside the CDR3, the full variable domain is DTGVSQNPRHKITKRGQNVTFRCDPISEHNRLYWYRQTLGQGPEFLTYFQNEAQLEKSRLLSDRFSAERPKGSFSTLEIQRTEQGDSAMYLCASSPLHMGGYTFGSGTRLTVV.